This T cell receptor beta chain emerged from a study of T cell responses to AZD1222 COVID-19 vaccine. The CDR3 consists of 15 residues. V gave up 7 bases and J gave up 0 bases, with 13 bases separating them. Germline loops: CDR1 MNHEY, CDR2 SVGAGI. This clone was recorded once. Its antigen is currently unknown. Measured with immunoSEQ multiplex PCR; TCRdb has only the in-frame clones, and not every one. The sample comprises some 67,000 clones, about four fifths of which are singletons, and about 6.5% rests with the top ten. Findings and caveats of the study: Sampling captured repertoires only after the peak T cell response. White British donors predominated, females outnumbered males, and clonal diversity was possibly underestimated. As reported, nearly half of all spike-specific TCRs target variant regions that are unmutated.

Both about-4-week and about-12-week second-dose recipients were combined. The sample in question was peripheral blood, obtained 28 days after the second AZD1222 dose. The TCR comes from an adult who received the AZD1222 COVID-19 vaccine. This rearrangement joins TRBV6-5 to TRBJ2-1; possibly TRBD2 for D (5 bases). The DNA of the CDR3 is TGTGCCAGCACCCTAGAGGGCAGCTCCTACAATGAGCAGTTCTTC. Residues: CASTLEGSSYNEQFF.